This passage covers 8 T cell receptor beta chains from one sample sequenced in a study of blood T cell repertoires in COVID-19. The data were produced by immunoSEQ multiplex PCR, yet TCRdb's version contains in-frame clones alone and is incomplete. The sample includes 120,000 to 150,000 clones, 84% of them seen just once. Sequenced: PBMCs or T cells enriched from blood (not recorded which). The receptors derive from a woman between 45 and 60 years old who had been exposed to COVID-19.

The V gene is TRBV6-2 or TRBV6-3, the J gene TRBJ1-4; possibly TRBD1 for D (5 bases). The V gene lost 5 bases and the J gene lost 8 bases, with 12 bases spanning the gap. Germline V gene lookup returns CDR1 MNHEY and CDR2 SVGEGT. The CDR3 sequence is 13 residues long. CDR3 protein: CASSQGGREKLFF. Here the CDR3 DNA reads TGTGCCAGCAGTCAGGGAGGGCGGGAAAAACTGTTTTTT.

V and J are TRBV7-2 and TRBJ2-3, with 9 bases that match TRBD1. V trimming: 11 bases; J trimming: 6 bases; junction bases outside the gene matches: 12. CDR1 is SGHTA and CDR2 is FQGNSA in the germline V gene. CDR3 size: 14 residues. In nucleotides, the CDR3 is TGTGCCGGGGGGGGACAGGGTTCGCCGGATACGCAGTATTTT. This gives the protein CAGGGQGSPDTQYF.

There are a few counts of this clone. This chain connects TRBV6-5 to TRBJ1-5; 10 bases fit TRBD1. V lost 2 bases and J lost 6; bases outside the gene matches: 1. This CDR3 is 14 amino acids long. Germline V gene sequence: CDR1 MNHEY, CDR2 SVGAGI. CDR3 bases: TGTGCCAGCAGTTACGGGGACAGGGGTCAGCCCCAGCATTTT. As protein: CASSYGDRGQPQHF.

J is TRBJ1-1 and V is TRBV7-2; 10 bases fit TRBD1. V lost 6 bases, J lost 5 bases, and 6 bases stayed unmatched. CDR3 length: 14 amino acids. The germline V gene has CDR1 SGHTA and CDR2 FQGNSA. CDR3: CASREDRGPTEAFF. The CDR3, as DNA: TGTGCCAGCAGAGAAGACAGGGGGCCAACTGAAGCTTTCTTT.

The rearrangement uses TRBV15 and TRBJ1-5; 8 bases line up with TRBD1. Trimming cost V 5 bases and J 6 bases; bases outside gene matches: 9. This CDR3 has 15 residues. CDR1 and CDR2 (germline): LNHNV, YYDKDF (reference sequence). CDR3 residues: CATSGMDREGQPQHF. The DNA for the CDR3 is TGTGCCACCAGCGGCATGGACAGGGAAGGTCAGCCCCAGCATTTT.

In this sample, this clone turned up once. V gene TRBV7-9 combines with J gene TRBJ2-7; 8 bases are shared with TRBD1. CDR1 SEHNR and CDR2 FQNEAQ come from the germline V gene (reference sequence). J lost 2 bases, V lost 5 bases, and 8 bases had no gene match. The CDR3 is made up of 15 amino acids. CDR3 coding DNA: TGTGCCAGCAGCCCTGGGGACAGGATGACCTACGAGCAGTACTTC. It codes for CASSPGDRMTYEQYF.

The table lists this clone with a few counts. The DNA for the CDR3 is TGTGCTAGTCAACGGACACTATCTTCACCCCTCCACTTT. Its translation: CASQRTLSSPLHF. The V call is TRBV12-5, the J call TRBJ1-6; a weak D match, TRBD1 (5 bases). The CDR3 loop spans 13 amino acids. CDR1 and CDR2 (germline): LGHNT, FRNRAP. V was trimmed by 8 bases and J by 9 bases, leaving 14 bases between them.

This clone occurred once. The chain has TRBV6-5 and TRBJ1-6, with D unclear. Per germline, CDR1 MNHEY and CDR2 SVGAGI. Trimming stripped 4 bases from V and 7 bases from J, with 8 bases between. CDR3 size: 13 residues. CDR3 in amino acids: CASSSRLNSPLHF. The DNA for the CDR3 is TGTGCCAGCAGTTCGCGGTTGAATTCACCCCTCCACTTT.